This T cell receptor beta chain was recovered during a study of T cell repertoires in cytomegalovirus infection. Study overall: Matching HLA type, along with CMV infection, was indicated by public TCR beta signatures.

Study outcomes and limitations: Carriers of CMV and the relevant HLA type were discriminated by public TCR beta frequency. HLA-C-restricted, CMV-specific TCR beta clonotypes were dominant ex vivo.

TCRdb used MiXCR to reprocess the reads, holding one entry per CDR3 protein. The repertoire includes about 530,000 distinct CDR3 sequences, around 27% of them detected once, and roughly 13% sits in the top ten. This clonotype has a count of ten or more. Its antigen is currently unknown. The sample consisted of PBMCs. This TCR came from a human donor in good health (CMV status not recorded). Some clones in this sample may be carry-over from other donors' samples.

CDR3: CASSPRGTSLLNEQFF. CDR3 in DNA: TGTGCCAGCAGCCCAAGGGGGACTAGCCTCCTCAATGAGCAGTTCTTC. V is TRBV7-6 and J is TRBJ2-1; 9 positions agree with TRBD2. The junction had 11 bases not matched to a gene; V was cut back by 5 bases and J by 6 bases. CDR1 SGHVS and CDR2 FNYEAQ come from the germline V gene. The CDR3 totals 16 residues.